This T cell receptor (beta chain) comes out of a study of cytomegalovirus exposure and HLA in healthy donors. The PCR contained 60 Vbeta and 13 Jbeta primers. Original analysis: In a later analysis, of roughly 73 million unique beta chains, some 10 million appeared in at least two donors. Here immunoSEQ multiplex PCR was the method, and the copy in TCRdb shows in-frame clones only, minus some. V and J calls and clone size are as listed in that table; D and trimming were resolved from the DNA. The table has some 100,000 clones, 60% to 75% seen once. The sequence came from a woman in her seventies in good health and CMV-seropositive. The sample comprised PBMCs.

The CDR3 region has the DNA TGTGCCAGCAGCATATCCGGGACTAGCGGTACCTACGAGCAGTACTTC. Protein sequence: CASSISGTSGTYEQYF. The chain uses TRBV9 and TRBJ2-7; the match to TRBD2 covers 11 bases. CDR3 length: 16 residues. CDR1 is SGDLS, CDR2 YYNGEE, per germline. Unmatched junction bases numbered 8, after V lost 4 bases and J lost 2 bases.